This T cell receptor (beta chain) appears in the sequencing data of a study of response to subunit inactivated influenza vaccine (dated 2018 in TCRdb). Notes on the research overall: The study used deep quantitative T cell receptor repertoire profiling to track responses to a trivalent subunit inactivated influenza vaccine. The research as a whole found: The authors proposed that each seasonal influenza vaccination may bring in only a limited number of new T cells.

There are many counts of this clonotype. This clone's antigen is unknown. No much larger clonotype is one base removed from it; base qualities were not supplied. To prepare the library, RT-PCR was applied. The sequencer was an Illumina HiSeq 2500. Starting from the raw public reads, TCRdb applied fastp trimming at Q25, assembled clones with MiXCR and retained in-frame beta chains. Each CDR3 protein appears once, grouped with its most common genes and DNA. Within this sample are hundreds of thousands of distinct CDR3 sequences, with 16% of them counted one time only. Together, the top ten hold less than 4% of the sample. Sequencing was performed on CD4+ T cells sorted from PBMCs, taken roughly 24 months after vaccination. The sequence came from a man aged 50 to 69 who received an inactivated influenza vaccine. Donor details come from another sample of the same person, matched by shared clones.

The sequenced DNA is TGCAGCGCCCTAGGGACAGCGAACACCGGGGAGCTGTTTTTT. Its coded protein is CSALGTANTGELFF. Recombination connected TRBV29-1 to TRBJ2-2; the junction holds 7 bases that match TRBD1. Sequences SQVTM (CDR1) and ANQGSEA (CDR2) are obtained from the germline V gene. Trimming takes 7 bases off V and 0 bases off J; junction bases not matched to a gene: 5. The CDR3 goes from the cysteine to the phenylalanine over 14 residues. Of the read, only the CDR3 DNA is kept; its 42 bases are in frame from base 1.